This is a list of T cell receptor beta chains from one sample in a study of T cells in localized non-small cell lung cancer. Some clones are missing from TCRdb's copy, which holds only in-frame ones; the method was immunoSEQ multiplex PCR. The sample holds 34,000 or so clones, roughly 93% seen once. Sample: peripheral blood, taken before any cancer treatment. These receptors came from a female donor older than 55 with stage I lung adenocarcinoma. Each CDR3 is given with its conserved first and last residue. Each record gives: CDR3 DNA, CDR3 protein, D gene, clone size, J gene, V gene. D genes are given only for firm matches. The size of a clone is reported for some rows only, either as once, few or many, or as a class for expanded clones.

cdr3_nt: TGTGCCAGCAGCTTAGAAGGCGGGAACACTGAAGCTTTCTTT
cdr3_aa: CASSLEGGNTEAFF
d_call: NA
clone_size: NA
j_call: TRBJ1-1
v_call: TRBV11-1

cdr3_nt: TGTGCCAGCAGCTTAGCCCCGAACACTGAAGCTTTCTTT
cdr3_aa: CASSLAPNTEAFF
d_call: NA
clone_size: NA
j_call: TRBJ1-1
v_call: TRBV7-9

cdr3_nt: TGTGCCAGCAGTGACCTACAGCTAGCCAAAAACATTCAGTACTTC
cdr3_aa: CASSDLQLAKNIQYF
d_call: NA
clone_size: NA
j_call: TRBJ2-4
v_call: TRBV28

cdr3_nt: TGTGCCAGCAGCTCCCTCGGACGTAAGGAAGCCCAGTACTTC
cdr3_aa: CASSSLGRKEAQYF
d_call: NA
clone_size: NA
j_call: TRBJ2-5
v_call: TRBV7-6

cdr3_nt: TGTGCCAGCAGCTCAGCAGACACAATTACCAATCAGCCCCAGCATTTT
cdr3_aa: CASSSADTITNQPQHF
d_call: NA
clone_size: few
j_call: TRBJ1-5
v_call: TRBV7-9

cdr3_nt: TGTGCCAGCAGCCAAAAGGGGGGCACTGAAGCTTTCTTT
cdr3_aa: CASSQKGGTEAFF
d_call: NA
clone_size: once
j_call: TRBJ1-1
v_call: TRBV14

cdr3_nt: TGTGCCAGCAGCCGGGACAGAACAAACACTGAAGCTTTCTTT
cdr3_aa: CASSRDRTNTEAFF
d_call: TRBD1
clone_size: NA
j_call: TRBJ1-1
v_call: TRBV9

cdr3_nt: TGTGCCAGCAGCCTTGACAGGAGCCAGCCCCAGCATTTT
cdr3_aa: CASSLDRSQPQHF
d_call: NA
clone_size: NA
j_call: TRBJ1-5
v_call: TRBV13

cdr3_nt: TGTGCCAGCAGCTTGGATGAGACAGGGGGCACTGAAGCTTTCTTT
cdr3_aa: CASSLDETGGTEAFF
d_call: TRBD1
clone_size: NA
j_call: TRBJ1-1
v_call: TRBV5-8

cdr3_nt: TGCGCCAGCAGCCAAGATGAGCTGTACTCCTATAATTCACCCCTCCACTTT
cdr3_aa: CASSQDELYSYNSPLHF
d_call: NA
clone_size: NA
j_call: TRBJ1-6
v_call: TRBV4-1

cdr3_nt: TGTGCCAGCAGCTCGGGGACTAGCGGGGTTTCGCAGTACTTC
cdr3_aa: CASSSGTSGVSQYF
d_call: TRBD2
clone_size: NA
j_call: TRBJ2-7
v_call: TRBV11-2

cdr3_nt: TGCGCCAGCAGCTTGGGACCTCTAGCGGGCCAAGAGACCCAGTACTTC
cdr3_aa: CASSLGPLAGQETQYF
d_call: TRBD2
clone_size: once
j_call: TRBJ2-5
v_call: TRBV5-1

cdr3_nt: TGCGCCAGCAGCCAAGGGAGGGGTAGTGAAAAACTGTTTTTT
cdr3_aa: CASSQGRGSEKLFF
d_call: NA
clone_size: NA
j_call: TRBJ1-4
v_call: TRBV5-1

cdr3_nt: TGCGCCAGCAGCCAAGATCGCCCATTAAAGGGCGGGGGGGCCTCCCTCGGAGAGACCCAGTACTTC
cdr3_aa: CASSQDRPLKGGGASLGETQYF
d_call: TRBD2
clone_size: NA
j_call: TRBJ2-5
v_call: TRBV4-3

cdr3_nt: TGCGCCAGCAGCCCTGGGGTAGGGGGTGCCATTCAGTACTTC
cdr3_aa: CASSPGVGGAIQYF
d_call: NA
clone_size: NA
j_call: TRBJ2-4
v_call: TRBV5-1

cdr3_nt: TGTGCCAGCTCACTTCTAGCGGCCACACCCACAGATACGCAGTATTTT
cdr3_aa: CASSLLAATPTDTQYF
d_call: TRBD2
clone_size: NA
j_call: TRBJ2-3
v_call: TRBV18

cdr3_nt: TGCGCCAGCAGCTCCGACATCTCAACTAATGAAAAACTGTTTTTT
cdr3_aa: CASSSDISTNEKLFF
d_call: NA
clone_size: NA
j_call: TRBJ1-4
v_call: TRBV5-1

cdr3_nt: TGTGCCAGCAGCTTTCCTCTGACCCGCGGCGAGCAGTACTTC
cdr3_aa: CASSFPLTRGEQYF
d_call: NA
clone_size: NA
j_call: TRBJ2-7
v_call: TRBV11-2

cdr3_nt: TGTGCCAGCAGCTTAGTGTTTGGGTTGGGCAACTATGGCTACACCTTC
cdr3_aa: CASSLVFGLGNYGYTF
d_call: NA
clone_size: NA
j_call: TRBJ1-2
v_call: TRBV11-2

cdr3_nt: TGTGCCAGCAGTGGGGGGGGCTTCGGCTACACCTTC
cdr3_aa: CASSGGGFGYTF
d_call: NA
clone_size: NA
j_call: TRBJ1-2
v_call: TRBV6-5

cdr3_nt: TGTGCCAGCACCCGACTGAGCGGGAGCACTTACAATGAGCAGTTCTTC
cdr3_aa: CASTRLSGSTYNEQFF
d_call: TRBD2
clone_size: NA
j_call: TRBJ2-1
v_call: TRBV7-2

cdr3_nt: TGTGCCAGTAGTATTGGACTAGCGGGAACCTGGGGGGATTTAGCCAAAAACATTCAGTACTTC
cdr3_aa: CASSIGLAGTWGDLAKNIQYF
d_call: TRBD2
clone_size: NA
j_call: TRBJ2-4
v_call: TRBV19

cdr3_nt: TGTGCCAGCAGTTTAGGGGGGACCCAGTACTTC
cdr3_aa: CASSLGGTQYF
d_call: NA
clone_size: NA
j_call: TRBJ2-5
v_call: TRBV7-3

cdr3_nt: TGCGCCAGCAGCCAAGTCTTATACGGGGCGGATGGGCCCCAGCATTTT
cdr3_aa: CASSQVLYGADGPQHF
d_call: NA
clone_size: once
j_call: TRBJ1-5
v_call: TRBV4-1

cdr3_nt: TGTGCCACCGGGGACCCTTGGAAGGAGGAGACCCAGTACTTC
cdr3_aa: CATGDPWKEETQYF
d_call: NA
clone_size: NA
j_call: TRBJ2-5
v_call: TRBV15

cdr3_nt: TGTGCCAGCAGTGAATCAGCGGGCTACACCTTC
cdr3_aa: CASSESAGYTF
d_call: NA
clone_size: NA
j_call: TRBJ1-2
v_call: TRBV2